The clone carrying this T cell receptor beta chain was observed at least ten times. Its antigen is still unknown. The data were obtained in a study of regulatory T cells in long-lasting Graves disease. Findings and limits, study-wide: Tissue studied was limited to peripheral blood, excluding thyroid tissue. Among samples with persistent disease, TRBV28, TRBJ1-2 and TRBJ2-5 were favored. Newly diagnosed Graves' patients had higher TCR diversity than persistent ones.

Trimming cost V 8 bases and J 6 bases, with 14 bases left between them. Per the germline V gene, CDR1 is ENHRY and CDR2 is SYGVKD. CDR3 length equals 13 residues. As to time point: newly diagnosed GD, antithyroid drugs for less than 3 months. PBMCs provided the RNA from which the TCR library was made. Through Arm-PCR of CDR3 regions and iRepertoire HTBI primers, TCR beta libraries were built. TCRdb re-called the multiplex PCR reads through MiXCR, storing one row per CDR3 protein. The sample contains 250,000 to 400,000 distinct CDR3 sequences, 15% to 20% of which appear only once. Sequences were derived from peripheral blood mononuclear cells (PBMCs), sampled at new diagnosis, from a patient treated with antithyroid drugs. The clonotype was recovered from a female donor with Graves disease. The chain has TRBV10-3 and TRBJ2-1; D is ambiguous. The CDR3 region is CAIVGYLGNEQFF. The CDR3 DNA follows: TGTGCCATCGTGGGCTACTTAGGCAATGAGCAGTTCTTC.